The rows below give T cell receptor beta chains drawn from one sample of a study of T cells after yellow fever vaccination. TCRdb processed the 5' RACE reads anew with MiXCR; each CDR3 protein has one entry. The sample includes around 250,000 distinct CDR3 sequences, roughly 5.6% of them seen just once. The sample in question was CD4+ T cells sorted from PBMCs, obtained on the day of the yellow fever booster vaccination. The source is a young man who received the YFV17D yellow fever vaccine. Each CDR3 is given with its conserved first and last residue.

15 | TRBJ1-1 | TRBV4-2 | CASSQEPPPNTEAFF
15 | TRBJ1-6 | TRBV5-8 | CASSDSRRRNSPLHF
15 | TRBJ2-1 | TRBV4-2 | CASSVRTGPHDEQFF
13 | TRBJ2-1 | TRBV12-3/TRBV12-4 | CASSPQTFNEQFF
16 | TRBJ2-1 | TRBV5-1 | CASSLGLFSSYNEQFF
16 | TRBJ2-1 | TRBV29-1 | CSVESPRGTAYNEQFF
15 | TRBJ1-6 | TRBV2 | CASSEQVGQLSPLHF
11 | TRBJ1-3 | TRBV20-1 | CGVARGNTIYF
14 | TRBJ1-3 | TRBV7-2 | CASSFRQGGNTIYF
13 | TRBJ1-2 | TRBV7-8 | CASSPREDYGYTF
14 | TRBJ2-7 | TRBV10-2 | CASNQPYKQGEQYF
13 | TRBJ1-1 | TRBV3-1 | CASSHRVGTEAFF
15 | TRBJ2-5 | TRBV5-1 | CASKGLWGVQETQYF
15 | TRBJ2-2 | TRBV12-3/TRBV12-4 | CASSFGRGSGGELFF
16 | TRBJ1-6 | TRBV4-1 | CASSQNRGGRESPLHF
14 | TRBJ1-4 | TRBV7-9 | CASSLPETNEKLFF
13 | TRBJ2-1 | TRBV20-1 | CSGRRGWVGEQFF
12 | TRBJ2-1 | TRBV5-4 | CASRLDMNEQFF
16 | TRBJ2-3 | TRBV10-3 | CAIHSGGPHSTDTQYF
15 | TRBJ2-1 | TRBV5-1 | CASSLGGTGGYEQFF
14 | TRBJ1-5 | TRBV2 | CASSADSLNQPQHF
14 | TRBJ1-6 | TRBV5-5 | CASSITGIDSPLHF
11 | TRBJ1-2 | TRBV20-1 | CSARQGYGYTF
15 | TRBJ2-3 | TRBV5-1 | CASTRPGQGTDTQYF
15 | TRBJ1-5 | TRBV4-1 | CASSQDRGSDQPQHF
15 | TRBJ2-3 | TRBV7-9 | CASSLPTGQTDTQYF
14 | TRBJ2-5 | TRBV6-6 | CASSYARVGGVQYF
16 | TRBJ2-1 | TRBV5-5 | CASSFRFGLAHNEQFF
12 | TRBJ1-2 | TRBV20-1 | CSAAASLYGYTF
13 | TRBJ2-5 | TRBV2 | CASSDGVSETQYF
13 | TRBJ1-5 | TRBV18 | CASSPDESQPQHF
17 | TRBJ2-3 | TRBV11-2 | CASSLVAGKASTDTQYF
12 | TRBJ1-2 | TRBV4-2 | CASSQAGGGYTF
16 | TRBJ1-2 | TRBV15 | CATSRPGQGIDYGYTF
14 | TRBJ2-5 | TRBV4-2 | CASSSRTGQETQYF
14 | TRBJ2-7 | TRBV29-1 | CSVGPSLGGSEQYF
12 | TRBJ1-4 | TRBV7-2 | CASSLVGEKLFF
15 | TRBJ1-1 | TRBV3-1 | CASSQVGVTYTEAFF
13 | TRBJ1-1 | TRBV19 | CASSIGQNTEAFF
13 | TRBJ2-2 | TRBV9 | CASSPGAAGELFF
12 | TRBJ1-1 | TRBV12-3/TRBV12-4 | CASSWFGSGAFF
15 | TRBJ2-2 | TRBV3-1 | CASSDGTRRSGELFF
15 | TRBJ1-5 | TRBV9 | CASSGGPNPNQPQHF
14 | TRBJ2-3 | TRBV7-9 | CASSFSTAVDTQYF
12 | TRBJ1-1 | TRBV5-1 | CASSSGTFEAFF
16 | TRBJ1-2 | TRBV4-3 | CASSQEGREGNYGYTF
14 | TRBJ1-2 | TRBV11-2 | CASSLGRGEGGYTF
14 | TRBJ2-1 | TRBV18 | CASSGGGSYNEQFF
16 | TRBJ1-6 | TRBV5-6 | CASSLGQGLENSPLHF
16 | TRBJ2-5 | TRBV9 | CASSVQGASESETQYF
13 | TRBJ1-2 | TRBV4-3 | CASSQGYNYGYTF
11 | TRBJ2-4 | TRBV6-2/TRBV6-3 | CANSQGNIQYF
16 | TRBJ1-5 | TRBV5-6 | CASSYGQGARNQPQHF
17 | TRBJ2-1 | TRBV5-6 | CASIKTGAPYSYNEQFF
14 | TRBJ1-4 | TRBV27 | CASSYTGFGEKLFF
15 | TRBJ2-7 | TRBV11-2 | CASSLSSGNSYEQYF
16 | TRBJ2-5 | TRBV7-2 | CASSLGLAYIQETQYF
14 | TRBJ2-7 | TRBV20-1 | CSGLAGGLAYEQYF
14 | TRBJ1-4 | TRBV7-2 | CASSPASTNEKLFF
13 | TRBJ2-7 | TRBV20-1 | CSVKSDWGLEQYF